This TCR beta chain was recorded in a study of T cell repertoires in cytomegalovirus infection. TCRdb used MiXCR to reprocess the reads, holding one entry per CDR3 protein. This sample yields 550,000 to 850,000 distinct CDR3 sequences, of which around a third are seen a single time; over 15% belongs to the top ten. The CDR3 spans 15 residues. V dropped 4 bases and J dropped 0 bases, with 13 bases sitting between them. Germline assignment: CDR1 LNHDA and CDR2 SQIVND (reference sequence). This clonotype occurred a few times. Its antigen remains unknown. V gene TRBV19 combines with J gene TRBJ2-7; D may correspond to TRBD1 or TRBD2 (5 bases each). This clonotype was obtained from a human donor in good health (CMV status not recorded). Some clones in this sample may be carry-over from other donors' samples. Source: cultured PBMCs, taken from culture after CMV antigen stimulation. Here the CDR3 reads CASSTSGGGSYEQYF. DNA for the CDR3: TGTGCCAGTAGTACCTCGGGTGGGGGCTCCTACGAGCAGTACTTC.